What follows are 18 T cell receptor beta chains derived from one specimen sequenced in a study of cytomegalovirus exposure and HLA in healthy donors. Use of 60 Vbeta and 13 Jbeta primers characterized the PCR. The data were produced by immunoSEQ multiplex PCR, yet TCRdb's version contains in-frame clones alone and is incomplete. Here the sample spans under 200,000 clones, nearly 80% being singletons. Sequenced input: PBMCs. The source of these receptors is a woman aged 40 to 50 in good health and CMV-seronegative.

The rearrangement uses TRBV5-1 and TRBJ2-7, with TRBD2 matching 10 bases. Trimming took 1 base from V and 1 from J; bases not matched to a gene: 5. The CDR3 is made up of 16 amino acids. The germline CDR1 and CDR2 sequences are SGHRS and YFSETQ. This chain's CDR3 is CASSLRGLAFSYEQYF. The CDR3 DNA reads TGCGCCAGCAGCTTGCGGGGACTAGCGTTTTCCTACGAGCAGTACTTC.

Comment on this clone: Germline and junction disagree at one end, which may indicate a read error. The chain is built from TRBV7-9 and TRBJ2-7, with D perhaps TRBD2 (5 bases). Germline V gene data show CDR1 as SEHNR and CDR2 as FQNEAQ (reference sequence). The CDR3 consists of 12 residues. CDR3 amino acids: CSSRLGESEQYF. Written as DNA, the CDR3 is TGTTCCAGCAGGCTGGGAGAGTCCGAGCAGTACTTC.

This chain links TRBV6-5 with TRBJ1-2; TRBD1 aligns across 11 bases. This CDR3 region has 13 residues. V trimming: 10 bases; J trimming: 8 bases; junction bases outside the gene matches: 9. Germline assignment: CDR1 MNHEY and CDR2 SVGAGI. CDR3 in DNA: TGTGCCACTCCAGGACAGGGGGCGCGAGGCTACACCTTC. Amino acid sequence: CATPGQGARGYTF.

This clone was seen just once. This rearrangement joins TRBV2 to TRBJ1-5, with D possibly being TRBD1 (6 bases). Trimming removed 6 bases from V and 0 bases from J, with 15 bases in between. The CDR3 totals 16 residues. Germline-derived CDR1 and CDR2 are SNHLY and FYNNEI. The CDR3, as DNA: TGTGCCAGCAGCGAACAGGGAAGGAATAGCAATCAGCCCCAGCATTTT. Its translation is CASSEQGRNSNQPQHF. The whole variable domain, remainder taken from reference TRBV2 and TRBJ1-5, is EPEVTQTPSHQVTQMGQEVILRCVPISNHLYFYWYRQILGQKVEFLVSFYNNEISEKSEIFDDQFSVERPDGSNFTLKIRSTKLEDSAMYFCASSEQGRNSNQPQHFGDGTRLSIL.

This clone was seen only a few times. V and J are TRBV6-1 and TRBJ1-5; possible D gene TRBD1, 5 bases. The germline V and J ends were trimmed by 4 bases and 5 bases, with 15 bases remaining between them. This CDR3 comprises 15 residues. Germline V gives CDR1 MNHNS, CDR2 SASEGT. In nucleotides, the CDR3 is TGTGCCAGCAGTGGGCGCAGGGCGTCCGATCAGCCCCAGCATTTT. This translates into CASSGRRASDQPQHF.

This chain links TRBV7-2 with TRBJ2-3; D gene uncertain. Looked up from germline, CDR1 is SGHTA and CDR2 is FQGNSA. CDR3 size: 13 residues. Trimming stripped 3 bases from V and 5 bases from J, with 9 bases between. The CDR3 loop is CASSLGFGDTQYF. The CDR3 DNA follows: TGTGCCAGCAGCTTGGGCTTCGGAGATACGCAGTATTTT.

The chain uses TRBV9 and TRBJ1-2; tentative D call: TRBD1 (6 bases). Germline V lookup: CDR1 SGDLS, CDR2 YYNGEE. The length of the CDR3 is 16 residues. Trimming removed 3 bases at V and 4 bases at J, with 19 bases between. CDR3 DNA sequence: TGTGCCAGCAGCGCCCGTAGGGGGGGGAGAGTCTATGGCTACACCTTC. As protein: CASSARRGGRVYGYTF.

The chain employs TRBV5-1 and TRBJ1-1; D is unclear. This CDR3 contains 14 residues. Germline loops: CDR1 SGHRS, CDR2 YFSETQ. Trimming shortened V by 4 bases and J by 1 base, and 11 bases separated the two germline ends. The CDR3 DNA reads TGCGCCAGCAGCGCGACACGACAGAACACTGAAGCTTTCTTT. This encodes CASSATRQNTEAFF.

The rearrangement uses TRBV5-1 and TRBJ1-1, with D possibly matching TRBD1 (5 bases). CDR1 SGHRS and CDR2 YFSETQ come from the germline V gene. CDR3 size: 14 residues. Trimming left V 0 bases short and J 3 bases short, with 9 bases between. DNA for the CDR3: TGCGCCAGCAGCTTGGGCGGGGGTTACACTGAAGCTTTCTTT. Translating gives CASSLGGGYTEAFF.

Worth noting for this clone: The sample contains more than one DNA sequence encoding this CDR3. V usage is TRBV2 and J usage is TRBJ2-5; 10 bases fit TRBD2. Germline CDR1 reads SNHLY; CDR2 reads FYNNEI. The CDR3 has 15 amino acids. With 4 bases clipped from V and 2 bases from J, the junction kept 4 bases outside the gene matches. CDR3 nucleotides: TGTGCCAGCAGTGCGGCTAGCGGGGGACAAGAGACCCAGTACTTC. It translates to CASSAASGGQETQYF.

The chain recombines TRBV18 with TRBJ2-3; perhaps TRBD1 as D (5 bases). This CDR3 comprises 14 residues. CDR1 KGHSH and CDR2 LQKENI come from the germline V gene. Trimming took 6 bases from V and 6 from J, leaving 16 bases between them. The CDR3 region has the DNA TGTGCCAGCTCCCCAGGGCTCAGTAGTGATACGCAGTATTTT. This gives the protein CASSPGLSSDTQYF. Drawing the rest from reference TRBV18 and TRBJ2-3, the complete variable domain is NAGVMQNPRHLVRRRGQEARLRCSPMKGHSHVYWYRQLPEEGLKFMVYLQKENIIDESGMPKERFSAEFPKEGPSILRIQQVVRGDSAAYFCASSPGLSSDTQYFGPGTRLTVL.

This clone was recorded a few times. The chain joins TRBV19 to TRBJ2-3, with TRBD2 matching over 9 bases. Trimming took 4 bases from V and 5 from J; bases not matched to a gene: 10. This CDR3 is built from 16 residues. The germline V gene encodes CDR1 LNHDA and CDR2 SQIVND (reference sequence). The CDR3: CASSTDSGGQIDTQYF. CDR3 bases: TGTGCCAGTAGTACGGATAGCGGGGGACAAATAGATACGCAGTATTTT.

This chain connects TRBV10-3 to TRBJ1-5; 9 bases match TRBD1. The CDR3 has 17 residues. The germline V gene encodes CDR1 ENHRY and CDR2 SYGVKD. The J segment lost 2 bases and the V segment lost 6 bases, leaving 11 bases of the junction unmatched. This CDR3 reads CAISEGQGIKGNQPQHF. CDR3 in DNA: TGTGCCATCAGCGAAGGACAGGGGATTAAGGGCAATCAGCCCCAGCATTTT.

The chain carries TRBV29-1 and TRBJ2-5; D not resolved. The CDR3 sequence is 13 residues long. Trimming removed 6 bases at V and 0 bases at J, with 11 bases between. CDR1 is SQVTM, CDR2 ANQGSEA, per germline. The chain's CDR3 is CSVRLANQETQYF. DNA for the CDR3: TGCAGCGTAAGACTGGCAAACCAAGAGACCCAGTACTTC.

The table lists this clone with a count of one. As DNA, the CDR3 is TGTGCCAGCAGCTTGGCTGGATCGCGGGATGGTACGCAGTATTTT. The encoded protein is CASSLAGSRDGTQYF. The rearrangement uses TRBV5-4 and TRBJ2-3; TRBD2 is a possible D gene (6 bases). Looked up from germline, CDR1 is SGHNT and CDR2 is YYREEE (reference sequence). The CDR3 is 15 amino acids. V lost 0 bases and J lost 8, with 16 bases in between.

The chain employs TRBV27 and TRBJ1-4; TRBD1 matches 7 bases. CDR3 size: 16 residues. The junction had 12 bases not matched to a gene; V was cut back by 6 bases and J by 5 bases. Germline V gives CDR1 MNHEY, CDR2 SMNVEV (reference sequence). The CDR3: CASSPVKTGKNEKLFF. CDR3 DNA sequence: TGTGCCAGCAGCCCCGTGAAGACAGGGAAAAATGAAAAACTGTTTTTT.

Notes on this clone: A read error may account for a junction end that differs from germline. V gene TRBV27 combines with J gene TRBJ1-2; 7 bases align to TRBD1. CDR1 and CDR2 from the germline V gene are MNHEY and SMNVEV (reference sequence). This CDR3 spans 13 amino acids. The chain's CDR3 is CASSLRGLYGYTF. CDR3 in DNA: TGTGCCAGTAGTTTAAGGGGGCTCTATGGCTACACCTTC.

This chain uses TRBV25-1 with TRBJ2-5; D possibly corresponds to TRBD2 (6 bases). The length of the CDR3 is 16 residues. Germline assignment: CDR1 MGHDK and CDR2 SYGVNS. V shed 2 bases and J shed 2 bases, with 15 bases lying between them. In nucleotides, the CDR3 is TGTGCCAGCAGTGAACTGGGAGCGGGTCCTCAAGAGACCCAGTACTTC. It specifies CASSELGAGPQETQYF. Full variable domain (remainder filled in from reference TRBV25-1 and TRBJ2-5): EADIYQTPRYLVIGTGKKITLECSQTMGHDKMYWYQQDPGMELHLIHYSYGVNSTEKGDLSSESTVSRIRTEHFPLTLESARPSHTSQYLCASSELGAGPQETQYFGPGTRLLVL.